This TCR beta chain was recovered during a study of T cells after yellow fever vaccination. This clonotype was counted only a few times. TCRdb reprocessed the 5' RACE reads with MiXCR, giving one entry per CDR3 protein. The table shows around 350,000 distinct CDR3 sequences, with about 9.9% occurring only once. The CDR3 is made up of 13 amino acids. Germline V gene data show CDR1 as SGHRS and CDR2 as YFSETQ. The J segment lost 9 bases and the V segment lost 4 bases, leaving 6 bases of the junction unmatched. The receptor was derived from a man younger than 35 who received the YFV17D yellow fever vaccine. The specimen was PBMCs, collected on the day of the first yellow fever vaccination. The rearrangement joins TRBV5-1 to TRBJ1-2; 10 nucleotides align to TRBD1. CDR3 protein: CASSEGTGASYTF. CDR3 DNA sequence: TGCGCCAGCAGCGAAGGGACAGGGGCCAGCTACACCTTC.